This T cell receptor (beta chain) appears in the sequencing data of a study of identical twins. Study-wide points: Modelling approaches yielded underestimates of out-of-frame TCR alpha sharing between monozygotic twins. Twins shared beta out-of-frame sequences in excess, but this excess was weaker.

V shed 4 bases and J shed 1 base, with 10 bases lying between them. The CDR3 spans 13 residues. Germline V lookup: CDR1 SQVTM, CDR2 ANQGSEA. The sample holds many counts of this clonotype. Antigen: not known. TCRdb analysed the 5' RACE reads with MiXCR anew, one entry per CDR3 protein. Of hundreds of thousands of distinct CDR3 sequences in the sample, 5.5% to 6.5% were seen once. The receptor was isolated from a man younger than 30 in good health. The chain joins TRBV29-1 to TRBJ1-1; D unclear. Material for sequencing was naive T cells sorted from blood. CDR3 residues: CSVGLLANTEAFF. The CDR3 DNA reads as TGCAGCGTTGGTTTATTAGCGAACACTGAAGCTTTCTTT.